The clone carrying this T cell receptor (beta chain) occurred many times. Its antigen is still unknown. The sample is drawn from a study of naive and memory T cell subsets. Cells stained for CD3, CD4, CD8, CD45RA, CD27 and viability were sorted into four CD45RA/CD27 subsets. EMRA cells were CD45RA+CD27-, and effector memory cells CD45RA-CD27-. Study-wide results and caveats: Each distinct alpha or beta sequence counts as one clonotype.

The CDR3 contains 14 residues. Trimming removed 4 bases from V and 7 bases from J; junction bases left unmatched: 10. CDR1 and CDR2 from the germline V gene are DFQATT and SNEGSKA (reference sequence). An equimolar mix of two oligonucleotides served as the beta constant-region primer for TRBC1 and TRBC2. Nested alpha and beta constant-region primers with the SP2 primer drove four PCR rounds on ligated cDNA. TCRdb reanalysed the UMI-ligation and nested PCR reads using MiXCR and keeps one entry per CDR3 protein. The sample lists roughly 40,000 distinct CDR3 sequences, 13% occurring once. The chain couples TRBV20-1 to TRBJ1-1, with TRBD1 matching 9 bases. What was sequenced was effector memory CD4+ T cells from blood. Subset here: effector memory, CD45RA- CD27-. The origin of this receptor is a human donor in good health. The CDR3 sequence: CSATRRTGGGEAFF. CDR3 nucleotides: TGCAGTGCTACAAGGCGTACAGGGGGCGGTGAAGCTTTCTTT.